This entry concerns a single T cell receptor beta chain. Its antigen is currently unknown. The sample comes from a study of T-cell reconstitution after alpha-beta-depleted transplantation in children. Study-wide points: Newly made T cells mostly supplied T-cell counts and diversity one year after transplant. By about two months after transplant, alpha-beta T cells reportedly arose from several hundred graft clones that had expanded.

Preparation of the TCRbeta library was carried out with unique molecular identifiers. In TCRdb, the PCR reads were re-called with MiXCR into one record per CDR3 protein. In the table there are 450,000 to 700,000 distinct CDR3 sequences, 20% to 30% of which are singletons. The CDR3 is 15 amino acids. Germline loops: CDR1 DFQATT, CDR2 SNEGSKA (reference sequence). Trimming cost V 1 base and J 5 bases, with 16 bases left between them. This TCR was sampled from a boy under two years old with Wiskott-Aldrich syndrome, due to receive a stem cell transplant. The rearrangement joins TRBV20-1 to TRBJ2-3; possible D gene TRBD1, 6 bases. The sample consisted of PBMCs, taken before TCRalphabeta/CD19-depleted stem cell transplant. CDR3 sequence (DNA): TGCAGTGCTAGAGGCGCCAGGGGCACGGGAGATACGCAGTATTTT. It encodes CSARGARGTGDTQYF.